This entry lists 16 T cell receptor beta chains sequenced from one sample in a study of shared clonotypes between healthy human individuals. Here immunoSEQ multiplex PCR was the method, and the copy in TCRdb shows in-frame clones only, minus some. The sample holds over 2 million clones, 85% to 95% seen once. Sequencing was carried out using naive CD4+ T cells from PBMCs. Noted subset: CD45RA+ positively selected. The receptors originated from a man aged 18 to 29 in good health. Some clones in this sample may be carry-over from other donors' samples.

The V gene is TRBV6-4, the J gene TRBJ2-7; no clear D gene. Trimming removed 2 bases at V and 7 bases at J, with 12 bases between. Germline loops: CDR1 MRHNA, CDR2 SNTAGT. CDR3 length: 13 residues. CDR3 loop: CASSDGISPEQYF. The CDR3 DNA is TGTGCCAGCAGTGACGGGATTTCCCCGGAGCAGTACTTC.

This clone occurred once. The gene calls are TRBV7-8 and TRBJ1-1, with D perhaps matching TRBD1 (5 bases). From germline, CDR1 is SGHVS and CDR2 FQNEAQ. The CDR3 consists of 15 residues. V was trimmed by 1 base and J by 3 bases, leaving 12 bases between them. CDR3 amino acids: CASSLGGRRYTEAFF. The CDR3 region has the DNA TGTGCCAGCAGCTTAGGGGGCAGGCGGTACACTGAAGCTTTCTTT. Looking up the rest from reference TRBV7-8 and TRBJ1-1 gives the full variable domain: GAGVSQSPRYKVAKRGQDVALRCDPISGHVSLFWYQQALGQGPEFLTYFQNEAQLDKSGLPSDRFFAERPEGSVSTLKIQRTQQEDSAVYLCASSLGGRRYTEAFFGQGTRLTVV.

The gene calls are TRBV6-5 and TRBJ2-1; TRBD2 might be the D (5 bases). Germline V gene lookup returns CDR1 MNHEY and CDR2 SVGAGI. Trimming removed 7 bases from V and 12 bases from J, with 16 bases in between. This CDR3 region has 12 residues. The CDR3 region is CASKRSEGAQFF. The CDR3 DNA sequence: TGTGCCAGCAAAAGGTCAGAGGGAGCGCAGTTCTTC.

The chain links TRBV18 to TRBJ2-3; maybe TRBD1 (6 bases). Trimming stripped 2 bases from V and 0 bases from J, with 9 bases between. Germline CDR1 reads KGHSH; CDR2 reads LQKENI. This CDR3 region has 15 residues. This CDR3 reads CASSPDRPSTDTQYF. CDR3 sequence (DNA): TGTGCCAGCTCACCAGACAGGCCCAGCACAGATACGCAGTATTTT.

This chain uses TRBV14 with TRBJ2-1; TRBD1 might be the D (5 bases). The CDR3 consists of 14 residues. The ends were cut back, 4 bases at V and 8 bases at J, with 15 bases in the middle. Germline V gene lookup returns CDR1 SGHDN and CDR2 FVKESK. The CDR3 DNA reads as TGTGCCAGCAGCCGCCCGGGCCTCAGGGATGAGCAGTTCTTC. It codes for CASSRPGLRDEQFF.

This chain joins TRBV10-3 and TRBJ2-6, with D perhaps TRBD1 (6 bases). The CDR3 consists of 17 residues. CDR1 is ENHRY and CDR2 is SYGVKD in the germline V gene. With 4 bases removed from V and 0 bases from J, the gap between germline ends came to 13 bases. This CDR3 is CAISGQANYSGANVLTF. The CDR3 DNA follows: TGTGCCATCAGTGGACAGGCCAATTACTCTGGGGCCAACGTCCTGACTTTC.

V usage is TRBV28 and J usage is TRBJ1-1, with no clear D. V lost 6 bases, J lost 7 bases, and 15 bases lay in between. The CDR3 totals 13 residues. CDR1 and CDR2 (germline): MDHEN, SYDVKM. CDR3 amino acids: CASSLTRLYEAFF. The CDR3 DNA follows: TGTGCCAGCAGCCTCACCCGGCTTTATGAAGCTTTCTTT.

In the case of this clone: In the same sample, other DNA sequences code for this CDR3. The genes are TRBV6-6 and TRBJ2-2; tentatively, D is TRBD1 (6 bases). The CDR3 has 14 residues. Germline V gene lookup returns CDR1 MNHNY and CDR2 SVGAGI (reference sequence). Trimming pared 6 bases from V and 5 bases from J, leaving 13 bases between. The CDR3 nucleotides are TGTGCCAGCAGCCGGGGACAAGGGACCGGGGAGCTGTTTTTT. This gives the protein CASSRGQGTGELFF.

This clone was seen only once. The chain employs TRBV7-3 and TRBJ2-3; 10 bases fit TRBD1. Germline loops: CDR1 SGHTA, CDR2 FQGTGA. The CDR3 totals 15 residues. V lost 5 bases to trimming and J lost 5 bases; unmatched junction nucleotides: 7. CDR3 sequence (DNA): TGTGCCAGCAGCCAGGGACAGGGGAGTGGAGATACGCAGTATTTT. Protein: CASSQGQGSGDTQYF.

The chain carries TRBV19 and TRBJ2-7; the D gene is possibly TRBD2 (7 bases). The V gene's germline CDR1 is LNHDA and CDR2 SQIVND (reference sequence). V was trimmed by 2 bases and J by 2 bases, leaving 16 bases between them. CDR3 length: 16 residues. The CDR3 is CASSISGGGSPYEQYF. The DNA of the CDR3 is TGTGCCAGTAGTATATCGGGGGGCGGATCCCCCTACGAGCAGTACTTC.

The gene calls are TRBV2 and TRBJ2-1; D remains unclear. Germline loops: CDR1 SNHLY, CDR2 FYNNEI. The CDR3 is made up of 12 amino acids. The ends were cut back, 7 bases at V and 9 bases at J, with 13 bases in the middle. The CDR3 nucleotides read TGTGCCAGCAATACCGACCGGACTGAGCAGTTCTTC. It specifies CASNTDRTEQFF.

CDR3 loop: CASSYGGGSYEQYF. Here the CDR3 DNA reads TGTGCCAGCAGTTACGGGGGCGGCTCCTACGAGCAGTACTTC. The J gene is TRBJ2-7, the V gene TRBV6-5; possibly TRBD1 for D (6 bases). The ends were cut back, 2 bases at V and 0 bases at J, with 8 bases in the middle. The CDR3 sequence is 14 residues long. In germline, CDR1 is MNHEY, CDR2 SVGAGI.

V and J are TRBV5-5 and TRBJ1-2; D is undetermined. CDR1 SGHKS and CDR2 YYEKEE come from the germline V gene (reference sequence). The V and J ends lost 1 base and 8 bases respectively, with 12 bases between them. The CDR3 extends over 13 amino acids. The CDR3 DNA follows: TGTGCCAGCAGCTTGTTTGCCGGGGTAGGCTACACCTTC. Translating it yields CASSLFAGVGYTF.

The V call is TRBV7-3, the J call TRBJ2-7; no definite D call. This CDR3 has 16 residues. V was pared by 2 bases and J by 5 bases, with 19 bases between. Germline CDR1 SGHTA, CDR2 FQGTGA. Written as DNA, the CDR3 is TGTGCCAGCAGCTTAGGTGTCGGCCCGAACGGGCACGAGCAGTACTTC. It yields the protein CASSLGVGPNGHEQYF.

This chain links TRBV30 with TRBJ1-1; D is undetermined. Germline CDR1 reads GTSNPN; CDR2 reads SVGIG (reference sequence). Deletions cut 4 bases from V and 4 bases from J, with 10 bases between. The CDR3 extends over 12 amino acids. The CDR3: CAWTPGSTEAFF. CDR3 DNA sequence: TGTGCCTGGACCCCTGGGAGCACTGAAGCTTTCTTT.

By share, this clone ranks as medium-sized. The chain recombines TRBV27 with TRBJ2-3; TRBD2 matches at 12 bases. The V gene end was trimmed by 8 bases and the J gene end by 0 bases; junction bases not matched to a gene: 6. CDR3 length: 16 amino acids. The germline CDR1 and CDR2 sequences are MNHEY and SMNVEV (reference sequence). The DNA for the CDR3 is TGTGCCAGCCGACTAGCGGGAGCCCTTAGCACAGATACGCAGTATTTT. Protein product: CASRLAGALSTDTQYF.